The 29 T cell receptor beta chains below come from one sample, sequenced in a study of T cell repertoires in cytomegalovirus infection. Each CDR3 protein gets one entry after TCRdb re-called the reads with MiXCR. Here the sample spans under 850,000 distinct CDR3 sequences, around 32% being singletons. Their specific antigens are unknown. Sequences were derived from cultured PBMCs, sampled from culture after CMV antigen stimulation. The origin of the receptors is a human donor in good health (CMV status not recorded). Some clones in this sample may be carry-over from other donors' samples.

This clonotype has only a few counts. V is TRBV7-8 and J is TRBJ2-7; D is ambiguous. Trimming left V 7 bases short and J 1 base short, with 14 bases between. This CDR3 has 14 amino acids. Per the germline V gene, CDR1 is SGHVS and CDR2 is FQNEAQ. The CDR3 DNA is TGTGCCAGCACCGCCCAACCCCAATCCTACGAGCAGTACTTC. Residues: CASTAQPQSYEQYF.

CDR3 nucleotide sequence: TGTGCCAGCAGCTTGGGCTCCTCTAGCACAGATACGCAGTATTTT. Translated, it gives CASSLGSSSTDTQYF. The chain has TRBV11-3 and TRBJ2-3; no clear D gene. V lost 3 bases, J lost 0 bases, and 10 bases lay in between. The length of the CDR3 is 15 residues. Germline V CDR1 and CDR2: SGHNT, YENEEA.

About this clonotype: One base away lies a much larger clone, so this may be a sequencing read error. The chain joins TRBV7-8 to TRBJ2-3; 9 bases match TRBD2. The CDR3 covers 17 residues. The V gene's germline CDR1 is SGHVS and CDR2 FQNEAQ. The CDR3 sequence: CDSSLTVAGVVIDTQYF. For the CDR3, the DNA is TGTGACAGCAGCTTAACCGTAGCGGGGGTAGTCATAGATACGCAGTATTTT.

V and J are TRBV5-4 and TRBJ2-3, with 15 bases fitting TRBD2. The germline V gene encodes CDR1 SGHNT and CDR2 YYREEE (reference sequence). Trimming cost V 4 bases and J 7 bases; bases outside gene matches: 13. CDR3 length: 18 amino acids. The CDR3 nucleotides read TGTGCCAGCAGCCCGAACCGGCGGACTAGCGGGAGGGCCCATACGCAGTATTTT. Protein: CASSPNRRTSGRAHTQYF.

Comments on this clonotype: A read error may produce the germline difference seen at one junction end. The chain employs TRBV5-3 and TRBJ2-7; 9 bases align to TRBD2. TRBV5-3 is identified as an open reading frame with a role that is uncertain. The CDR3 covers 16 residues. CDR3 amino acids: CASSLGLAGRNYEQYF. The DNA of the CDR3 is TGTGCCAGCAGCTTAGGTCTAGCGGGGAGAAACTACGAGCAGTACTTC.

This sequence joins TRBV4-2 and TRBJ2-1; TRBD2 matches 11 bases. Germline CDR1 LGHNA, CDR2 YNFKEQ. The CDR3 contains 16 residues. Trimming cost V 4 bases and J 5 bases; bases outside gene matches: 7. The CDR3 reads CASSRVAGGGDNEQFF. The CDR3, as DNA: TGTGCCAGCAGCCGGGTAGCGGGGGGGGGAGACAATGAGCAGTTCTTC.

The chain combines TRBV5-1 with TRBJ2-7; 10 bases match TRBD2. CDR1 is SGHRS and CDR2 is YFSETQ in the germline V gene. The junction had 15 bases not matched to a gene; V was cut back by 4 bases and J by 5 bases. This CDR3 has 17 residues. For the CDR3, the DNA is TGCGCCAGCAGCCCGACTGGTAGCGGGGGGTCTGTCGACGAGCAGTACTTC. Its protein is CASSPTGSGGSVDEQYF.

The V call is TRBV7-9, the J call TRBJ2-2; 13 bases match TRBD2. J was trimmed by 7 bases and V by 5 bases; bases with no gene match: 13. The germline V gene encodes CDR1 SEHNR and CDR2 FQNEAQ (reference sequence). The CDR3 is 18 residues long. CDR3 bases: TGTGCCAGCAGCCGCGCCTCCGGACTAGCGGGAGTGCACGGGGAGCTGTTTTTT. It specifies CASSRASGLAGVHGELFF.

This clonotype was seen only a few times. The V and J genes are TRBV19 and TRBJ1-5; weak D call: TRBD1 (6 bases). Germline loops: CDR1 LNHDA, CDR2 SQIVND (reference sequence). This CDR3 has 18 amino acids. Trimming took 5 bases from V and 5 from J, leaving 25 bases between them. Here the CDR3 DNA reads TGTGCCAGTAGTCCGGCGAACGGGGGGCGAGGCTCGGATCAGCCCCAGCATTTT. Residues: CASSPANGGRGSDQPQHF.

The chain combines TRBV29-1 with TRBJ2-5; no clear D. The germline V gene encodes CDR1 SQVTM and CDR2 ANQGSEA. This CDR3 has 12 residues. Trimming took off 6 bases at V and 4 bases at J, with 12 bases between the two ends. CDR3 sequence (DNA): TGCAGCGTCTCTTCACCCGTAGAGACCCAGTACTTC. It is translated as CSVSSPVETQYF. Supplemented by reference TRBV29-1 and TRBJ2-5, the full variable domain reads SAVISQKPSRDICQRGTSLTIQCQVDSQVTMMFWYRQQPGQSLTLIATANQGSEATYESGFVIDKFPISRPNLTFSTLTVSNMSPEDSSIYLCSVSSPVETQYFGPGTRLLVL.

With regard to this clonotype: At one end the junction does not follow the germline gene, possibly because of a read error. The CDR3, as DNA: TGTGCCAGCAGCTTCGTAGGAGCGGGAGATGAGCAGTTCTTC. Amino acids: CASSFVGAGDEQFF. The rearrangement uses TRBV5-3 and TRBJ2-1, with 8 bases identical to TRBD2. TRBV5-3 is an ORF; its function is uncertain. CDR3 length equals 14 residues.

This sequence joins TRBV6-1 and TRBJ1-2, with 7 nucleotides matching TRBD1. CDR1 and CDR2 from the germline V gene are MNHNS and SASEGT. The CDR3 has 14 amino acids. V was pared by 6 bases and J by 8 bases, with 12 bases of the junction left unmatched. The CDR3 DNA is TGTGCCAGCAGCCCGGACAGGTCAGGAGGAGGCTACACCTTC. Translating it yields CASSPDRSGGGYTF.

The chain is built from TRBV4-2 and TRBJ1-1; TRBD1 aligns across 8 bases. The CDR3 loop spans 15 amino acids. Germline V lookup: CDR1 LGHNA, CDR2 YNFKEQ. The V gene end was trimmed by 5 bases and the J gene end by 7 bases; junction bases not matched to a gene: 12. CDR3 in amino acids: CASSGQGQASIEAFF. CDR3 nucleotide sequence: TGTGCCAGCAGCGGGCAGGGACAGGCTTCGATTGAAGCTTTCTTT.

The rearrangement links TRBV12-3 or TRBV12-4 to TRBJ2-7, with 8 bases that match TRBD2. The CDR3 spans 18 residues. With V trimmed by 2 bases and J by 2 bases, 14 bases remained unmatched. CDR3 in amino acids: CASSLRFSASGSPYEQYF. CDR3 sequence (DNA): TGTGCCAGCAGTTTAAGATTTAGTGCTAGCGGGTCTCCCTACGAGCAGTACTTC.

The V call is TRBV12-3 or TRBV12-4, the J call TRBJ2-3; D unresolved. V shed 2 bases and J shed 5 bases, with 14 bases lying between them. This CDR3 has 15 residues. The CDR3 DNA sequence: TGTGCCAGCAGTTTACCCTCCTTTACGGGAGATACGCAGTATTTT. This codes for CASSLPSFTGDTQYF.

The V and J genes are TRBV12-3 or TRBV12-4 and TRBJ1-1; D possibly corresponds to TRBD1 (6 bases). The V end was cut by 6 bases, the J end by 11 bases, with 13 bases between. CDR3 size: 11 residues. The DNA of the CDR3 is TGTGCCAGCAGCTACAGGGTTTTGGCTTTCTTT. Its protein product is CASSYRVLAFF.

This clonotype has only a few counts. V gene TRBV7-2 combines with J gene TRBJ2-2; 12 bases agree with TRBD2. Germline values: CDR1 SGHTA, CDR2 FQGNSA. After removal of 2 bases from V and 4 bases from J, the junction contained 5 bases not matched to a gene. The CDR3 is 17 amino acids. CDR3 coding DNA: TGTGCCAGCAGCTTATGGGGACTAGCGGGTGCCACCGGGGAGCTGTTTTTT. This encodes CASSLWGLAGATGELFF.

In regard to this clonotype: The junction departs from germline at one end; a sequencing error may be responsible. This chain uses TRBV7-8 with TRBJ2-1; D is perhaps TRBD2 (5 bases). Germline V gene sequence: CDR1 SGHVS, CDR2 FQNEAQ. The length of the CDR3 is 13 residues. For the CDR3, the DNA is TGTGCCAACAGCTTAGATCGCGGGAATGAGCAGTTCTTC. Amino acid sequence: CANSLDRGNEQFF.

This clonotype was found a few times. The chain uses TRBV7-2 and TRBJ1-4; TRBD1 is a possible D gene (5 bases). The germline V and J ends were trimmed by 5 bases and 6 bases, with 16 bases remaining between them. CDR3 length equals 15 residues. Germline V gene sequence: CDR1 SGHTA, CDR2 FQGNSA. This chain's CDR3 is CASSIDTGRDEKLFF. CDR3 nucleotides: TGTGCCAGCAGCATAGACACAGGTCGGGATGAAAAACTGTTTTTT.

The chain carries TRBV4-1 and TRBJ2-3; D uncertain. The CDR3 spans 14 residues. Germline CDR1 and CDR2: MGHRA and YSYEKL. V shed 0 bases and J shed 2 bases, with 6 bases lying between them. CDR3 sequence (DNA): TGCGCCAGCAGCCAAGAAGGGATCACAGATACGCAGTATTTT. Its protein product is CASSQEGITDTQYF.

The chain joins TRBV6-1 to TRBJ2-6; a weak D match, TRBD1 (6 bases). Per germline, CDR1 MNHNS and CDR2 SASEGT. The CDR3 has 16 amino acids. V gave up 4 bases and J gave up 2 bases, with 12 bases separating them. The CDR3 is CASSGTAVTGANVLTF. The CDR3 nucleotides read TGTGCCAGCAGTGGGACAGCCGTTACTGGGGCCAACGTCCTGACTTTC.

This clonotype was counted only a few times. The genes are TRBV7-2 and TRBJ1-5, with D uncertain. CDR3 size: 16 residues. In germline, CDR1 is SGHTA, CDR2 FQGNSA. The V end was cut by 1 base, the J end by 5 bases, with 15 bases between. This CDR3 is CASSLEGSVWDQPQHF. CDR3 nucleotides: TGTGCCAGCAGCTTAGAGGGCAGCGTTTGGGATCAGCCCCAGCATTTT.

In its sample, this clonotype was seen many times. This sequence joins TRBV7-2 and TRBJ1-6; a possible D gene is TRBD1 (6 bases). Trimming shortened V by 4 bases and J by 9 bases, and 13 bases separated the two germline ends. Germline V gene data show CDR1 as SGHTA and CDR2 as FQGNSA. The CDR3 has 14 residues. The CDR3 bases are TGTGCCAGCAGCTATCGGGGGCTGGTTTCACCCCTCCACTTT. This gives the protein CASSYRGLVSPLHF.

V and J are TRBV20-1 and TRBJ2-1, with unresolved D. Germline V CDR1 and CDR2: DFQATT, SNEGSKA (reference sequence). V was pared by 0 bases and J by 5 bases, with 11 bases between. CDR3 size: 14 residues. The CDR3 spells CSARDQFRNNEQFF. CDR3 bases: TGCAGTGCTAGAGATCAATTCCGGAACAATGAGCAGTTCTTC.

The chain is built from TRBV19 and TRBJ1-2, with 10 nucleotides matching TRBD1. Germline V gene sequence: CDR1 LNHDA, CDR2 SQIVND (reference sequence). The CDR3 is 15 amino acids. Trimming at V came to 3 bases and at J to 6 bases, leaving 7 bases not matched to a gene. In nucleotides, the CDR3 is TGTGCCAGTAGTATCACCGGGACAGGGGTGCATGGCTACACCTTC. This encodes CASSITGTGVHGYTF.

This clonotype was seen a handful of times. The rearrangement links TRBV10-3 to TRBJ1-5, with a tentative D call TRBD1 (6 bases). Germline V gene data show CDR1 as ENHRY and CDR2 as SYGVKD. This CDR3 is built from 17 residues. V lost 0 bases, J lost 2 bases, and 14 bases lay in between. The DNA for the CDR3 is TGTGCCATCAGTGAGTCGGGGGCAGGGGCAGGCAATCAGCCCCAGCATTTT. Its protein is CAISESGAGAGNQPQHF.

In its sample, this clonotype was seen once. The chain links TRBV7-9 to TRBJ2-3, with TRBD2 matching over 8 bases. CDR1 SEHNR and CDR2 FQNEAQ come from the germline V gene (reference sequence). CDR3 length: 18 residues. V lost 0 bases, J lost 5 bases, and 13 bases stayed unmatched. The CDR3 DNA reads TGTGCCAGCAGCTTAGCGTCGGGAGGCGGGGGGCCAATAGATACGCAGTATTTT. It translates to CASSLASGGGGPIDTQYF.

J is TRBJ1-4 and V is TRBV5-3, with TRBD1 matching 9 bases. TRBV5-3 is marked as an open reading frame, function uncertain. Trimming cost V 8 bases and J 7 bases; bases outside gene matches: 9. This CDR3 contains 14 residues. CDR3 loop: CASSPRDRAEKLFF. The CDR3 region has the DNA TGTGCCAGCAGCCCCCGGGACAGGGCTGAAAAACTGTTTTTT.

The gene calls are TRBV5-4 and TRBJ2-7; D tentatively fits TRBD1 or TRBD2 (5 bases each). The V gene's germline CDR1 is SGHNT and CDR2 YYREEE (reference sequence). CDR3 size: 15 residues. The V gene lost 3 bases and the J gene lost 1 base, with 14 bases spanning the gap. The CDR3 nucleotides are TGTGCCAGCAGCTCGGCCGGGACGCTTTCCTACGAGCAGTACTTC. Translation: CASSSAGTLSYEQYF.